One and the same sample provided the 14 T cell receptor beta chains below, sequenced in a study of blood T cell repertoires in COVID-19. Some clones are missing from TCRdb's copy, which holds only in-frame ones; the method was immunoSEQ multiplex PCR. There are over 200,000 clones in the sample; 86% occur only once, and around 9.5% lies in the top ten. The sequencing sample was made of peripheral blood. All receptors come from a man in his forties or fifties who had recovered from COVID-19.

This clone showed up just once. The chain recombines TRBV2 with TRBJ2-7; D might be TRBD2 (6 bases). The ends were cut back, 5 bases at V and 3 bases at J, with 8 bases in the middle. The CDR3 sequence is 12 residues long. Looked up from germline, CDR1 is SNHLY and CDR2 is FYNNEI. CDR3 sequence (DNA): TGTGCCAGCAGTTTTAGCGGCTACGAGCAGTACTTC. Residues: CASSFSGYEQYF.

The chain couples TRBV27 to TRBJ2-7; 16 nucleotides agree with TRBD2. The V gene end was trimmed by 5 bases and the J gene end by 6 bases; junction bases not matched to a gene: 19. Germline CDR1 and CDR2: MNHEY and SMNVEV (reference sequence). This CDR3 comprises 20 residues. This chain's CDR3 is CASSPTGTSGGAALRFEQYF. The CDR3 DNA is TGTGCCAGCAGTCCTACCGGGACTAGCGGGGGGGCAGCCCTACGTTTCGAGCAGTACTTC.

The chain uses TRBV5-1 and TRBJ2-7; tentative D call: TRBD1 (6 bases). The CDR3 sequence is 14 residues long. Germline values: CDR1 SGHRS, CDR2 YFSETQ. V shed 0 bases and J shed 3 bases, with 10 bases lying between them. The CDR3 nucleotides are TGCGCCAGCAGCTTGGAAGGACAGAGCTACGAGCAGTACTTC. It encodes CASSLEGQSYEQYF.

This chain joins TRBV5-4 and TRBJ1-2; possibly TRBD1 for D (5 bases). V shed 0 bases and J shed 8 bases, with 14 bases lying between them. Germline V gene data show CDR1 as SGHNT and CDR2 as YYREEE (reference sequence). There are 14 residues in the CDR3. CDR3 loop: CASSLEGEDGGYTF. The DNA for the CDR3 is TGTGCCAGCAGCTTGGAAGGGGAGGATGGCGGCTACACCTTC.

J is TRBJ2-1 and V is TRBV19, with 10 positions matching TRBD2. The V gene's germline CDR1 is LNHDA and CDR2 SQIVND (reference sequence). The CDR3 contains 13 residues. V trimming: 8 bases; J trimming: 12 bases; junction bases outside the gene matches: 10. The CDR3 DNA follows: TGTGCCAGTCATCCTCTAGCGGGGGATCGGCAGTTCTTC. It codes for CASHPLAGDRQFF.

The gene calls are TRBV12-5 and TRBJ2-7; TRBD2 is a possible D gene (5 bases). With 0 bases removed from V and 12 bases from J, the gap between germline ends came to 12 bases. This CDR3 contains 12 residues. The germline CDR1 and CDR2 sequences are LGHNT and FRNRAP. The DNA for the CDR3 is TGTGCTAGTGGTTTGGTACGCCGGGAAGGGTACTTC. Translating gives CASGLVRREGYF. Full variable domain (missing parts from reference TRBV12-5 and TRBJ2-7): DARVTQTPRHKVTEMGQEVTMRCQPILGHNTVFWYRQTMMQGLELLAYFRNRAPLDDSGMPKDRFSAEMPDATLATLKIQPSEPRDSAVYFCASGLVRREGYFGPGTRLTVT.

About this clone itself: The sample carries other DNA sequences with the same CDR3. The chain couples TRBV7-6 to TRBJ1-3; D not resolved. This CDR3 contains 14 residues. In germline, CDR1 is SGHVS, CDR2 FNYEAQ. V shed 2 bases and J shed 0 bases, with 5 bases lying between them. In DNA form, the CDR3 reads TGTGCCAGCAGCTTACGGAGCTCTGGAAACACCATATATTTT. Protein product: CASSLRSSGNTIYF.

V and J are TRBV2 and TRBJ2-2; 9 nucleotides line up with TRBD2. In germline, CDR1 is SNHLY, CDR2 FYNNEI. V trimming: 2 bases; J trimming: 1 base; junction bases outside the gene matches: 5. The CDR3 loop spans 17 amino acids. CDR3 bases: TGTGCCAGCAGTGAATTAGCGGGAGTCCTGAACACCGGGGAGCTGTTTTTT. Translated, it gives CASSELAGVLNTGELFF.

The chain couples TRBV5-6 to TRBJ2-1, with 12 bases that match TRBD2. Germline CDR1 is SGHDT and CDR2 is YYEEEE. The CDR3 totals 16 residues. J lost 8 bases, V lost 4 bases, and 10 bases had no gene match. CDR3 in amino acids: CASSDTGTSGRDEQFF. CDR3 nucleotide sequence: TGTGCCAGCAGCGATACCGGGACTAGCGGGCGCGATGAGCAGTTCTTC.

This rearrangement joins TRBV27 to TRBJ1-2; TRBD1 aligns across 9 bases. The CDR3 is 14 residues long. The trim removed 5 bases at V and 7 bases at J, leaving 8 bases unmatched. Germline V gives CDR1 MNHEY, CDR2 SMNVEV (reference sequence). As DNA, the CDR3 is TGTGCCAGCAGTCCCCCGGGACAGGGTGGTGGCTACACCTTC. Translation: CASSPPGQGGGYTF.

The chain has TRBV9 and TRBJ2-1, with D possibly being TRBD2 (5 bases). The CDR3 consists of 13 residues. The ends were cut back, 0 bases at V and 8 bases at J, with 9 bases in the middle. Germline CDR1 SGDLS, CDR2 YYNGEE. CDR3 DNA sequence: TGTGCCAGCAGCGTAGTAAGCGGCGATGAGCAGTTCTTC. Its protein product is CASSVVSGDEQFF.

This chain links TRBV7-2 with TRBJ2-1; weak D call: TRBD2 (5 bases). This CDR3 has 15 residues. Germline assignment: CDR1 SGHTA and CDR2 FQGNSA. The ends were cut back, 5 bases at V and 7 bases at J, with 18 bases in the middle. CDR3 in DNA: TGTGCCAGCAGCGCGGGTGGGCTAGCAGATAATGAGCAGTTCTTC. Amino acids: CASSAGGLADNEQFF.

The table lists this clone with a count of one. The rearrangement joins TRBV11-2 to TRBJ1-1; 10 nucleotides align to TRBD1. The CDR3 has 18 amino acids. V trimming: 4 bases; J trimming: 0 bases; junction bases outside the gene matches: 11. Germline CDR1 reads SGHAT; CDR2 reads FQNNGV. CDR3 residues: CASSSSRPGTGVNTEAFF. In DNA, the CDR3 is TGTGCCAGCAGCTCCTCACGTCCCGGGACAGGGGTGAACACTGAAGCTTTCTTT.

This sequence joins TRBV10-3 and TRBJ2-7; tentatively, D is TRBD2 (5 bases). Trimming pared 10 bases from V and 6 bases from J, leaving 22 bases between. The germline gives CDR1 ENHRY, CDR2 SYGVKD. The CDR3 has 14 amino acids. Here the CDR3 reads CAKKISGLAPEQYF. CDR3 nucleotide sequence: TGTGCCAAAAAGATCTCGGGCCTAGCTCCCGAGCAGTACTTC.